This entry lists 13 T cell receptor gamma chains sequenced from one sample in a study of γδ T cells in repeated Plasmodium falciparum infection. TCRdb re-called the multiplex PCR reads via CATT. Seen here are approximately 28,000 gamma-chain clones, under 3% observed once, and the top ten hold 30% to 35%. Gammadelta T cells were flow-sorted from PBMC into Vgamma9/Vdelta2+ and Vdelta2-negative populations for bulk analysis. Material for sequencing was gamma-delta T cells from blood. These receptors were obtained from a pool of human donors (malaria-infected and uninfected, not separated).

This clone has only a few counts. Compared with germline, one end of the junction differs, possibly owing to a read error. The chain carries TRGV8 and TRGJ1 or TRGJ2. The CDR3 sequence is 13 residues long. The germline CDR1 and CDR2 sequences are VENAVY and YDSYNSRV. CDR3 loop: CATWDRRQYMKLF. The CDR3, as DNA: TGCGCCACCTGGGATAGGCGGCAGTATATGAAACTCTTT.

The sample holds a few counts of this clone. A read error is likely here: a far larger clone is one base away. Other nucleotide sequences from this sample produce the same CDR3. CDR3 residues: CALYNYYKKLF. CDR3 bases: TGTGCCTTGTACAATTATTATAAGAAGCTCTTT. The J gene went uncalled, whereas the V gene is TRGV9. This CDR3 is 11 amino acids long. Per germline, CDR1 GITISATS and CDR2 ISYDGTV (reference sequence).

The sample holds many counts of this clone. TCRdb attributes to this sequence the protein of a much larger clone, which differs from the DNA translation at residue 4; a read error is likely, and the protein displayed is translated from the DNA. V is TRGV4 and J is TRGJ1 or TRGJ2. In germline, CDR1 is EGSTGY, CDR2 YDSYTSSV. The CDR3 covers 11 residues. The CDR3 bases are TGTGCCACCCGGGATGGGCTTAAGAAACTCTTT. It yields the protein CATRDGLKKLF.

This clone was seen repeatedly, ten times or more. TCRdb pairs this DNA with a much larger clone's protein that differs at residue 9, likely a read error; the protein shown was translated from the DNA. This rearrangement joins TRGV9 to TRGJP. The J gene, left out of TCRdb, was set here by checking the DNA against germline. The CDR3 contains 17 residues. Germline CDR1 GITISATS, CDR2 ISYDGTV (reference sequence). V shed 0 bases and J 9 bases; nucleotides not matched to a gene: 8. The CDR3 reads CALWEVREGLGKKIKVF. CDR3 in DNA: TGTGCCTTGTGGGAGGTGCGGGAAGGGTTGGGCAAAAAAATCAAGGTATTT.

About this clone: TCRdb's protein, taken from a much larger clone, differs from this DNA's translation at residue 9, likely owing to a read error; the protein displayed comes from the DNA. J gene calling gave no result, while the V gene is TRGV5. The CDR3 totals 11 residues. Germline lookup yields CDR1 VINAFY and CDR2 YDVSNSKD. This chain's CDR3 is CATWDRLRRLF. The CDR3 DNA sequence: TGTGCCACCTGGGACAGGCTTAGGAGACTCTTT.

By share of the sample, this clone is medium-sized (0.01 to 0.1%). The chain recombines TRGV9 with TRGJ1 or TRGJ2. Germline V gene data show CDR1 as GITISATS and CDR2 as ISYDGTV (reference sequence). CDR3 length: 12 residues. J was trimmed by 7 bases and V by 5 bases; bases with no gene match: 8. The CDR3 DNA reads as TGTGCCTTGTGGGGGACAGACTATAAGAAACTCTTT. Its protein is CALWGTDYKKLF.

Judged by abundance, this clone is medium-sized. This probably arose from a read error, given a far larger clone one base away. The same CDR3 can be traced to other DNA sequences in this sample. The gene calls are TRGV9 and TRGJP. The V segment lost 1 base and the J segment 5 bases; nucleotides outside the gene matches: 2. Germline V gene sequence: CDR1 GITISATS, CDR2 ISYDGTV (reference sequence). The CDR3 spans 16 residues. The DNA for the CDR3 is TGTGCCTTGTGGGAGGTAAAAGAGTTGGGCAAAAAAATCAAGGTATTT. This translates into CALWEVKELGKKIKVF.

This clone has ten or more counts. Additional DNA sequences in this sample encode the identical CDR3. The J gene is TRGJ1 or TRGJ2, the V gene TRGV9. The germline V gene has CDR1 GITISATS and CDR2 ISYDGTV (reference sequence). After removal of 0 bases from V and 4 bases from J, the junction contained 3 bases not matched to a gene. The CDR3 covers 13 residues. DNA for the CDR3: TGTGCCTTGTGGGAGGTGTTCTATTATAAGAAACTCTTT. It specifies CALWEVFYYKKLF.

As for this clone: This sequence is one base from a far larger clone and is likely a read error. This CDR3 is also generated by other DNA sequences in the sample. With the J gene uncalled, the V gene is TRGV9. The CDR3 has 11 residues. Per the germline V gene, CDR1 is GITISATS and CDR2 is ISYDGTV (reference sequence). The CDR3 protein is CALWEDKKKLF. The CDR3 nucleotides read TGTGCCTTGTGGGAGGATAAAAAAAAACTCTTT.

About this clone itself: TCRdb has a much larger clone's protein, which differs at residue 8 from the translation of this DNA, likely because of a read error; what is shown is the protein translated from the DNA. The CDR3 loop is CALWEGMRELGKKIKVF. In DNA form, the CDR3 reads TGTGCCTTGTGGGAGGGGATGCGAGAGTTGGGCAAAAAAATCAAGGTATTT. This chain links TRGV9 with TRGJP. As TCRdb names no J gene, one was assigned here on the basis of a DNA match to germline. Unmatched junction bases numbered 7, after V lost 2 bases and J lost 6 bases. There are 17 residues in the CDR3. Germline values: CDR1 GITISATS, CDR2 ISYDGTV (reference sequence).

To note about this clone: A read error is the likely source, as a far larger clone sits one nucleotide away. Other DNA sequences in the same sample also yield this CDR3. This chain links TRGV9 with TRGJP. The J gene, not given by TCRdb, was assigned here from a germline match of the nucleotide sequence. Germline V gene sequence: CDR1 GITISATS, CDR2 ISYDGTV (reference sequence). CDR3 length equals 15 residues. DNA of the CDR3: TGTGCCCTGTGGGAGGTTAGATTGGGCAAAAAAATCAAGGTATTT. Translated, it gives CALWEVRLGKKIKVF.

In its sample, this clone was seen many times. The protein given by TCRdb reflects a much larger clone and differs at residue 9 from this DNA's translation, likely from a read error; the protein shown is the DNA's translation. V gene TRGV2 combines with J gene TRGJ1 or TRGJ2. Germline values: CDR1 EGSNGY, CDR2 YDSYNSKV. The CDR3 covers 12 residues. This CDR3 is CATWDGPYRKLF. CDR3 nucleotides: TGTGCCACCTGGGACGGGCCTTATAGGAAACTCTTT.

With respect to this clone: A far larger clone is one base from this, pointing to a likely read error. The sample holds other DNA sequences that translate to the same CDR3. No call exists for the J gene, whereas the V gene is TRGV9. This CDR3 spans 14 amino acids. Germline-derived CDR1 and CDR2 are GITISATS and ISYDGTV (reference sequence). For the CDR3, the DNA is TGTGCCTTGTGGGAGGCAACTCTTTATTATAAGAAGCTCTTT. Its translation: CALWEATLYYKKLF.